These 2 T cell receptor beta chains originate from one sample sequenced in a study of shared clonotypes between healthy human individuals. Only in-frame clones appear in the TCRdb table, and some are missing; sequencing was by immunoSEQ multiplex PCR. The table includes some 2,000,000 clones, roughly 95% detected once. The sample was naive CD4+ T cells sorted from blood. The sample's subset: CD45RA+ positively selected. The receptors derive from a man aged 18 to 30 in good health.

The chain couples TRBV14 to TRBJ1-1, with TRBD1 matching over 9 bases. CDR3 length: 15 amino acids. The V segment lost 6 bases and the J segment 2 bases; nucleotides outside the gene matches: 7. Looked up from germline, CDR1 is SGHDN and CDR2 is FVKESK. The CDR3 loop is CASRRTGGGNTEAFF. The CDR3 DNA follows: TGTGCCAGCAGACGAACAGGGGGCGGTAACACTGAAGCTTTCTTT.

This clone was recorded once. The chain employs TRBV6-5 and TRBJ2-7, with D perhaps TRBD1 or TRBD2 (5 bases each). Germline CDR1 reads MNHEY; CDR2 reads SVGAGI. The CDR3 runs to 16 residues. V shed 0 bases and J shed 5 bases, with 17 bases lying between them. The CDR3 DNA is TGTGCCAGCAGTTACTCGAGGGCAGAGTGGGGCAACGAGCAGTACTTC. Amino acid sequence: CASSYSRAEWGNEQYF.